This T cell receptor (beta chain) was observed in a study of cytomegalovirus exposure and HLA in healthy donors. Regarding the study as a whole: Altogether, 160 or so TCR beta chains were recorded as cytomegalovirus-associated.

Repertoires were generated with immunoSEQ multiplex PCR, while TCRdb's copy carries only in-frame clones and drops some. This sample has 35,000 to 55,000 clones, with 90% to 95% found just once. In regard to this clone: Its specificity is unknown.

CDR3 length: 15 amino acids. Germline CDR1 and CDR2: SNHLY and FYNNEI. Trimming cost V 4 bases and J 0 bases, with 12 bases left between them. The clonotype comes from a young woman in good health and CMV-seronegative. The chain carries TRBV2 and TRBJ1-1, with D possibly TRBD1 on 5 matching bases. The sequenced sample was PBMCs. CDR3 amino acids: CASSVGGVMNTEAFF. The CDR3 region has the DNA TGTGCCAGCAGTGTGGGGGGGGTTATGAACACTGAAGCTTTCTTT.